A single sample gave rise to the 23 T cell receptor beta chains below, sequenced in a study of blood T cell repertoires in COVID-19. Libraries were prepared by immunoSEQ multiplex PCR; TCRdb keeps only in-frame clonotypes and omits some of them. The sample lists fewer than 500,000 clones; around 87% were seen once. The sample was PBMCs or T cells enriched from blood (not recorded which). The receptors derive from a woman aged 30 to 39 with acute COVID-19.

The chain joins TRBV7-9 to TRBJ1-2; D is unresolved. There are 12 residues in the CDR3. The V gene lost 9 bases and the J gene lost 2 bases, with 10 bases spanning the gap. The V gene's germline CDR1 is SEHNR and CDR2 FQNEAQ (reference sequence). The CDR3 DNA reads TGTGCCAGTGCGGCGGGAAACTATGGCTACACCTTC. Its translation is CASAAGNYGYTF.

This clone is a singleton in its sample. This chain joins TRBV6-6 and TRBJ1-5; D perhaps matches TRBD1 (5 bases). Germline loops: CDR1 MNHNY, CDR2 SVGAGI (reference sequence). V was shortened by 2 bases and J by 1 base, with 12 bases between the two germline ends. The CDR3 has 16 residues. The CDR3 DNA is TGTGCCAGCAGTTACGTGGCAGGGTTGAGCAATCAGCCCCAGCATTTT. It codes for CASSYVAGLSNQPQHF.

The V call is TRBV18, the J call TRBJ1-2; possibly TRBD1 for D (5 bases). Germline V gene data show CDR1 as KGHSH and CDR2 as LQKENI. Trimming stripped 1 base from V and 5 bases from J, with 14 bases between. The CDR3 sequence is 15 residues long. CDR3 bases: TGTGCCAGCTCACCACGGGAGGGACGTGGGTATGGCTACACCTTC. It yields the protein CASSPREGRGYGYTF.

V and J are TRBV4-3 and TRBJ1-2; no clear D gene. There are 14 residues in the CDR3. Germline values: CDR1 LGHNA, CDR2 YSLEER. The V end was cut by 1 base, the J end by 3 bases, with 9 bases between. The CDR3 is CASSQGWRDYGYTF. The CDR3 nucleotides are TGCGCCAGCAGCCAAGGGTGGAGGGACTATGGCTACACCTTC.

With regard to this clone: Other DNA sequences of this sample code for an identical CDR3. The gene calls are TRBV18 and TRBJ1-1, with D tentatively TRBD1 (6 bases). V was shortened by 3 bases and J by 1 base, with 9 bases between the two germline ends. CDR3 length equals 14 residues. In germline, CDR1 is KGHSH, CDR2 LQKENI. For the CDR3, the DNA is TGTGCCAGCTCACCCCTACAGGGGAACACTGAAGCTTTCTTT. Its translation is CASSPLQGNTEAFF.

The chain uses TRBV2 and TRBJ1-6, with D possibly TRBD1 on 6 matching bases. From germline, CDR1 is SNHLY and CDR2 FYNNEI. The CDR3 is 15 amino acids. Trimming left V 5 bases short and J 5 bases short, with 13 bases between. DNA of the CDR3: TGTGCCAGCAGTCCCGAAACAGGGAATAATTCACCCCTCCACTTT. Its protein product is CASSPETGNNSPLHF.

The chain has TRBV2 and TRBJ1-2; 9 bases align to TRBD1. Losses at the gene ends were 10 bases for V and 4 bases for J; bases not matched to a gene: 4. CDR3 length: 12 residues. Germline CDR1 reads SNHLY; CDR2 reads FYNNEI. This chain's CDR3 is CATPGQGYGYTF. CDR3 coding DNA: TGTGCCACCCCGGGACAGGGCTATGGCTACACCTTC.

The V call is TRBV30, the J call TRBJ2-1, with 7 bases matching TRBD1. Trimming removed 3 bases from V and 4 bases from J; junction bases left unmatched: 3. This CDR3 is 13 amino acids long. Germline loops: CDR1 GTSNPN, CDR2 SVGIG (reference sequence). This CDR3 reads CAWRRDSYNEQFF. Written as DNA, the CDR3 is TGTGCCTGGAGACGGGACAGTTACAATGAGCAGTTCTTC.

The chain carries TRBV10-3 and TRBJ2-2, with 14 bases fitting TRBD2. From germline, CDR1 is ENHRY and CDR2 SYGVKD. The J segment lost 1 base and the V segment lost 4 bases, leaving 2 bases of the junction unmatched. The CDR3 is 17 residues long. The CDR3 DNA reads as TGTGCCATCAGTGCCGGGACTAGCGGGGGGAACACCGGGGAGCTGTTTTTT. Protein product: CAISAGTSGGNTGELFF.

This rearrangement joins TRBV4-1 to TRBJ2-4; D remains unclear. Germline V gives CDR1 MGHRA, CDR2 YSYEKL. The V and J ends lost 0 bases and 13 bases respectively, with 10 bases between them. This CDR3 contains 12 residues. This CDR3 is CASSQEVGRQYF. The CDR3 coding sequence is TGCGCCAGCAGCCAAGAAGTGGGCAGGCAGTACTTC.

This chain links TRBV18 with TRBJ1-2, with D maybe TRBD1 (5 bases). The V gene's germline CDR1 is KGHSH and CDR2 LQKENI. V was shortened by 2 bases and J by 4 bases, with 8 bases between the two germline ends. The CDR3 is 13 residues long. The CDR3 sequence: CASSPDSTYGYTF. The CDR3 DNA sequence: TGTGCCAGCTCACCAGACAGTACCTATGGCTACACCTTC.

V usage is TRBV5-1 and J usage is TRBJ2-5; the D gene is possibly TRBD1 (6 bases). V was clipped by 4 bases and J by 1 base, with 11 bases between them. CDR1 and CDR2 (germline): SGHRS, YFSETQ. The CDR3 extends over 14 amino acids. The CDR3 coding sequence is TGCGCCAGCAGCCCAACAGGGATCCAAGAGACCCAGTACTTC. As protein: CASSPTGIQETQYF. Together with reference TRBV5-1 and TRBJ2-5, the CDR3 gives the full variable domain: KAGVTQTPRYLIKTRGQQVTLSCSPISGHRSVSWYQQTPGQGLQFLFEYFSETQRNKGNFPGRFSGRQFSNSRSEMNVSTLELGDSALYLCASSPTGIQETQYFGPGTRLLVL.

Notes on this clone: The same CDR3 is also encoded by other DNA sequences in this sample. The chain carries TRBV5-1 and TRBJ2-1, with D perhaps TRBD1 (6 bases). The CDR3 spans 13 residues. Germline V gene data show CDR1 as SGHRS and CDR2 as YFSETQ. V lost 2 bases to trimming and J lost 4 bases, with 7 bases between them. The CDR3 bases are TGCGCCAGCAGCTTAGGACAGTACAATGAGCAGTTCTTC. Its protein is CASSLGQYNEQFF.

The chain recombines TRBV6-5 with TRBJ2-6; no firm D call. CDR1 is MNHEY and CDR2 is SVGAGI in the germline V gene. The CDR3 is 15 residues long. Trimming took off 3 bases at V and 4 bases at J, with 10 bases between the two ends. CDR3 in DNA: TGTGCCAGCAGTTATGAACTCTTGGGGGCCAACGTCCTGACTTTC. Amino acid sequence: CASSYELLGANVLTF.

The chain couples TRBV12-3 or TRBV12-4 to TRBJ1-5; TRBD1 agrees at 9 bases. Germline trimming cut 5 bases from V and 7 bases from J; bases unmatched to any gene: 3. The CDR3 has 13 residues. CDR3 in amino acids: CASSRTGAQPQHF. The CDR3 nucleotides are TGTGCCAGCAGTAGGACAGGGGCCCAGCCCCAGCATTTT.

Of note for this clone: This sample also contains other DNA sequences that code for the same CDR3. The chain uses TRBV3-1 (or the pseudogene TRBV3-2) and TRBJ2-1, with 10 bases fitting TRBD2. The length of the CDR3 is 15 residues. CDR1 and CDR2 from the germline V gene are LGHDT and YNNKEL (reference sequence). With V trimmed by 4 bases and J by 3 bases, 3 bases remained unmatched. CDR3 DNA: TGTGCCAGCAGCCCATCTAGCGGGGGCTACAATGAGCAGTTCTTC. Its protein product is CASSPSSGGYNEQFF.

V and J are TRBV9 and TRBJ2-7; maybe TRBD2 (6 bases). Germline assignment: CDR1 SGDLS and CDR2 YYNGEE. V lost 4 bases, J lost 6 bases, and 14 bases lay in between. This CDR3 region has 13 residues. CDR3 bases: TGTGCCAGCAGCCCTAATCGGGGGATCGAGCAGTACTTC. It encodes CASSPNRGIEQYF. Together with reference TRBV9 and TRBJ2-7, the CDR3 gives the full variable domain: DSGVTQTPKHLITATGQRVTLRCSPRSGDLSVYWYQQSLDQGLQFLIQYYNGEERAKGNILERFSAQQFPDLHSELNLSSLELGDSALYFCASSPNRGIEQYFGPGTRLTVT.

The chain has TRBV5-6 and TRBJ1-5, with D perhaps matching TRBD1 (5 bases). Germline CDR1 is SGHDT and CDR2 is YYEEEE. Trimming left V 3 bases short and J 2 bases short, with 15 bases between. The CDR3 contains 16 residues. The CDR3 reads CASSSSRTRGNQPQHF. As DNA, the CDR3 is TGTGCCAGCAGCTCCTCACGGACCAGGGGCAATCAGCCCCAGCATTTT.

J is TRBJ2-7 and V is TRBV7-8, with 7 nucleotides matching TRBD2. From germline, CDR1 is SGHVS and CDR2 FQNEAQ. The CDR3 contains 14 residues. J lost 4 bases, V lost 8 bases, and 11 bases had no gene match. CDR3 DNA sequence: TGTGCCAGCTCCCCGGCGGGGGAAGATTACGAGCAGTACTTC. It translates to CASSPAGEDYEQYF.

The V gene is TRBV12-5, the J gene TRBJ1-1; TRBD1 is a possible D gene (5 bases). V lost 3 bases and J lost 0, with 17 bases in between. The CDR3 sequence is 17 residues long. Germline CDR1 and CDR2: LGHNT and FRNRAP. CDR3 nucleotide sequence: TGTGCTAGTGGTTTTGGTAGCGGGGGGTGGATGAACACTGAAGCTTTCTTT. This gives the protein CASGFGSGGWMNTEAFF.

The J gene is TRBJ1-1, the V gene TRBV7-2; tentative D call: TRBD1 (6 bases). V lost 4 bases and J lost 7, with 10 bases in between. The CDR3 is 12 amino acids. In germline, CDR1 is SGHTA, CDR2 FQGNSA. In DNA form, the CDR3 reads TGTGCCAGCAGCTCCGCGGACAGTGAAGCTTTCTTT. It yields the protein CASSSADSEAFF.

The chain couples TRBV3-1 (or the pseudogene TRBV3-2) to TRBJ1-1, with D possibly TRBD1 on 5 matching bases. Deletions cut 7 bases from V and 0 bases from J, with 12 bases between. CDR1 and CDR2 (germline): LGHDT, YNNKEL (reference sequence). The CDR3 has 14 amino acids. DNA of the CDR3: TGTGCCAGCATCCCGGGGGGTATGAACACTGAAGCTTTCTTT. This sequence encodes CASIPGGMNTEAFF.

This rearrangement joins TRBV19 to TRBJ2-6; TRBD2 matches at 8 bases. Germline lookup yields CDR1 LNHDA and CDR2 SQIVND (reference sequence). J lost 0 bases, V lost 5 bases, and 6 bases had no gene match. CDR3 length equals 17 residues. DNA for the CDR3: TGTGCCAGTAGTTCGGGGGGGATCAGCTCTGGGGCCAACGTCCTGACTTTC. Translating it yields CASSSGGISSGANVLTF.